The 22 T cell receptor beta chains below come from one sample, sequenced in a study of cytomegalovirus exposure and HLA in healthy donors. The table came from immunoSEQ multiplex PCR; TCRdb's copy has only in-frame clones and leaves some out. The sample comprises a few hundred thousand clones, just over 85% of which are singletons, and around 3% rests with the top ten. Source material: PBMCs. The receptors were sampled from a woman aged 18 to 35 in good health and CMV-seronegative.

V gene TRBV28 combines with J gene TRBJ1-4, with TRBD1 as a possible D gene (6 bases). Germline V gene lookup returns CDR1 MDHEN and CDR2 SYDVKM. The CDR3 contains 15 residues. Trimming stripped 7 bases from V and 5 bases from J, with 17 bases between. The CDR3 loop is CASIPAGARNEKLFF. Written as DNA, the CDR3 is TGTGCCAGCATCCCTGCGGGGGCTCGGAATGAAAAACTGTTTTTT. Filled out from reference TRBV28 and TRBJ1-4, the complete variable domain reads DVKVTQSSRYLVKRTGEKVFLECVQDMDHENMFWYRQDPGLGLRLIYFSYDVKMKEKGDIPEGYSVSREKKERFSLILESASTNQTSMYLCASIPAGARNEKLFFGSGTQLSVL.

The chain's CDR3 is CASSEGLAGGQNTQYF. The CDR3 region has the DNA TGTGCCAGCAGTGAAGGACTAGCGGGAGGGCAAAATACGCAGTATTTT. The rearrangement links TRBV6-1 to TRBJ2-3; 14 nucleotides match TRBD2. Germline V gives CDR1 MNHNS, CDR2 SASEGT. Trimming removed 1 base from V and 7 bases from J; junction bases left unmatched: 4. The CDR3 runs 16 residues.

The chain is built from TRBV28 and TRBJ1-3; 7 nucleotides line up with TRBD1. Trimming at V came to 5 bases and at J to 3 bases, leaving 7 bases not matched to a gene. Germline V lookup: CDR1 MDHEN, CDR2 SYDVKM. The length of the CDR3 is 15 residues. CDR3 sequence (DNA): TGTGCCAGCAGTGCAGCAGGGGGTTATGGAAACACCATATATTTT. Protein sequence: CASSAAGGYGNTIYF.

The rearrangement uses TRBV27 and TRBJ1-1; D is uncertain. V lost 5 bases and J 1 base, leaving 8 bases between the germline ends. CDR1 and CDR2 from the germline V gene are MNHEY and SMNVEV (reference sequence). The CDR3 totals 13 residues. For the CDR3, the DNA is TGTGCCAGCAGTAGAACAGAGAACACTGAAGCTTTCTTT. Its protein product is CASSRTENTEAFF.

This sequence joins TRBV2 and TRBJ2-7; 10 nucleotides line up with TRBD2. Looked up from germline, CDR1 is SNHLY and CDR2 is FYNNEI. The CDR3 has 15 amino acids. Unmatched junction bases numbered 5, after V lost 1 base and J lost 5 bases. CDR3: CASSEEASGSHEQYF. The CDR3 DNA reads as TGTGCCAGCAGTGAAGAAGCTAGCGGGAGTCACGAGCAGTACTTC.

The chain recombines TRBV4-3 with TRBJ1-1; D is possibly TRBD1 (5 bases). This CDR3 is 14 amino acids long. Trimming cost V 3 bases and J 8 bases, with 16 bases left between them. CDR1 is LGHNA, CDR2 YSLEER, per germline. The CDR3 DNA reads TGCGCCAGCAGCCATTACACGGAGGGGAAGGAAGCTTTCTTT. The encoded protein is CASSHYTEGKEAFF.

The chain couples TRBV9 to TRBJ2-3; 8 bases are shared with TRBD2. CDR3 size: 14 residues. Germline V lookup: CDR1 SGDLS, CDR2 YYNGEE. The V segment lost 1 base and the J segment 6 bases; nucleotides outside the gene matches: 4. This CDR3 is CASSVLSGSDTQYF. The CDR3 DNA sequence: TGTGCCAGCAGCGTATTGAGCGGGAGCGATACGCAGTATTTT.

The rearrangement uses TRBV10-1 and TRBJ2-7, with 10 bases aligning to TRBD2. Germline loops: CDR1 WNHNN, CDR2 SYGVQD (reference sequence). The V and J ends lost 6 bases and 4 bases, in that order; junction bases with no gene match: 6. The CDR3 extends over 14 amino acids. The CDR3, as DNA: TGCGCCAGCAGGGATAGCGGGAGGAGGTACGAGCAGTACTTC. Encoded protein: CASRDSGRRYEQYF.

The chain links TRBV9 to TRBJ2-1; tentatively, D is TRBD1 (7 bases). Germline V gene data show CDR1 as SGDLS and CDR2 as YYNGEE. V lost 4 bases and J lost 9, with 23 bases in between. The CDR3 spans 16 residues. CDR3 loop: CASSPGVGGAFGEQFF. CDR3 nucleotide sequence: TGTGCCAGCAGCCCGGGGGTAGGGGGCGCATTTGGTGAGCAGTTCTTC.

The CDR3 loop is CASTPQGFTEAFF. The CDR3 DNA is TGTGCCAGCACTCCACAGGGGTTCACTGAAGCTTTCTTT. The chain carries TRBV27 and TRBJ1-1, with 7 bases fitting TRBD1. In germline, CDR1 is MNHEY, CDR2 SMNVEV (reference sequence). CDR3 length equals 13 residues. The trim removed 7 bases at V and 4 bases at J, leaving 6 bases unmatched.

The chain recombines TRBV27 with TRBJ2-5; D is possibly TRBD1 (6 bases). Germline CDR1 is MNHEY and CDR2 is SMNVEV (reference sequence). V gave up 5 bases and J gave up 9 bases, with 22 bases separating them. This CDR3 is 15 amino acids long. DNA of the CDR3: TGTGCCAGCAGTAAAATACTCGGACAGCCAGGGGCCCAGTACTTC. It codes for CASSKILGQPGAQYF.

The chain uses TRBV19 and TRBJ2-7; D perhaps matches TRBD2 (5 bases). Trimming removed 8 bases from V and 4 bases from J, with 15 bases in between. The CDR3 sequence is 13 residues long. Germline V gene sequence: CDR1 LNHDA, CDR2 SQIVND (reference sequence). In DNA, the CDR3 is TGTGCCAGTGGCGGACTGTCCCCGTACGAGCAGTACTTC. It yields the protein CASGGLSPYEQYF.

The chain joins TRBV4-2 to TRBJ2-1; 7 nucleotides match TRBD2. The germline gives CDR1 LGHNA, CDR2 YNFKEQ. Trimming took 0 bases from V and 5 from J; bases not matched to a gene: 13. The CDR3 is 18 amino acids. The CDR3 region has the DNA TGTGCCAGCAGCCAAGATCCTTGGGGTAGCGGGCCTAACAATGAGCAGTTCTTC. Translated, it gives CASSQDPWGSGPNNEQFF.

The chain carries TRBV29-1 and TRBJ2-1; TRBD1 agrees at 11 bases. V lost 6 bases to trimming and J lost 4 bases; unmatched junction nucleotides: 5. The CDR3 is 14 amino acids. The V gene's germline CDR1 is SQVTM and CDR2 ANQGSEA. CDR3 sequence (DNA): TGCAGCGTCAGGACAGGGGGCATTTACAATGAGCAGTTCTTC. Amino acid sequence: CSVRTGGIYNEQFF.

The chain recombines TRBV9 with TRBJ1-4, with D possibly TRBD1 on 6 matching bases. The CDR3 runs to 15 residues. V gave up 2 bases and J gave up 1 base, with 9 bases separating them. CDR1 is SGDLS, CDR2 YYNGEE, per germline. CDR3 region: CASSVTGLTNEKLFF. Here the CDR3 DNA reads TGTGCCAGCAGCGTCACAGGGTTAACTAATGAAAAACTGTTTTTT.

The rearrangement joins TRBV19 to TRBJ2-7; TRBD1 agrees at 7 bases. J lost 3 bases, V lost 3 bases, and 5 bases had no gene match. CDR1 LNHDA and CDR2 SQIVND come from the germline V gene (reference sequence). The CDR3 consists of 14 residues. DNA for the CDR3: TGTGCCAGTAGTATGAGTCAGGGGGACTACGAGCAGTACTTC. Protein sequence: CASSMSQGDYEQYF. The entire variable domain, with the rest obtained from reference TRBV19 and TRBJ2-7, is as follows: DGGITQSPKYLFRKEGQNVTLSCEQNLNHDAMYWYRQDPGQGLRLIYYSQIVNDFQKGDIAEGYSVSREKKESFPLTVTSAQKNPTAFYLCASSMSQGDYEQYFGPGTRLTVT.

This chain connects TRBV7-2 to TRBJ2-7; D is perhaps TRBD1 (6 bases). Germline V lookup: CDR1 SGHTA, CDR2 FQGNSA. The V gene lost 5 bases and the J gene lost 2 bases, with 13 bases spanning the gap. The CDR3 is made up of 14 amino acids. This CDR3 reads CASSDRRLTYEQYF. The CDR3 DNA follows: TGTGCCAGCAGCGACAGGCGTTTAACCTACGAGCAGTACTTC.

This clone was counted between two and nine times. The chain uses TRBV27 and TRBJ2-2, with a possible D match to TRBD1 (5 bases). The CDR3 contains 16 residues. Germline V gene lookup returns CDR1 MNHEY and CDR2 SMNVEV (reference sequence). V lost 5 bases, J lost 0 bases, and 13 bases lay in between. The CDR3 region is CASSRQGSSNTGELFF. The CDR3 bases are TGTGCCAGCAGTCGCCAGGGCTCTTCGAACACCGGGGAGCTGTTTTTT.

Here the CDR3 reads CASSLNPGLAGEQYF. CDR3 in DNA: TGCGCCAGCAGCTTGAATCCGGGACTAGCTGGGGAGCAGTACTTC. This rearrangement joins TRBV5-1 to TRBJ2-7; TRBD2 agrees at 9 bases. The trim removed 1 base at V and 7 bases at J, leaving 9 bases unmatched. Per germline, CDR1 SGHRS and CDR2 YFSETQ. The CDR3 covers 15 residues.

This clone turned up a few times. This chain connects TRBV6-6 to TRBJ1-5; 7 bases fit TRBD1. V trimming: 5 bases; J trimming: 13 bases; junction bases outside the gene matches: 5. The germline V gene has CDR1 MNHNY and CDR2 SVGAGI (reference sequence). The CDR3 runs 11 residues. The CDR3 DNA is TGTGCCAGCAGTACCGGGACAGAGCAGCATTTT. Residues: CASSTGTEQHF.

This clone was seen only once. The chain links TRBV6-5 to TRBJ1-1, with TRBD1 identical over 8 bases. Germline V lookup: CDR1 MNHEY, CDR2 SVGAGI. CDR3 size: 15 residues. V shed 5 bases, J shed 4 bases, and the junction held 9 bases outside the gene matches. The CDR3 coding sequence is TGTGCCAGCAGTGCCATCCAGGGGGCCGGCACTGAAGCTTTCTTT. Its protein is CASSAIQGAGTEAFF.

This clone was observed once. The chain carries TRBV6-1 and TRBJ2-1, with 7 nucleotides matching TRBD2. Per the germline V gene, CDR1 is MNHNS and CDR2 is SASEGT. This CDR3 has 16 amino acids. With 3 bases clipped from V and 6 bases from J, the junction kept 11 bases outside the gene matches. The CDR3 coding sequence is TGTGCCAGCAGTGAGCCGGGACTAAACAAATTCAATGAGCAGTTCTTC. The encoded protein is CASSEPGLNKFNEQFF.